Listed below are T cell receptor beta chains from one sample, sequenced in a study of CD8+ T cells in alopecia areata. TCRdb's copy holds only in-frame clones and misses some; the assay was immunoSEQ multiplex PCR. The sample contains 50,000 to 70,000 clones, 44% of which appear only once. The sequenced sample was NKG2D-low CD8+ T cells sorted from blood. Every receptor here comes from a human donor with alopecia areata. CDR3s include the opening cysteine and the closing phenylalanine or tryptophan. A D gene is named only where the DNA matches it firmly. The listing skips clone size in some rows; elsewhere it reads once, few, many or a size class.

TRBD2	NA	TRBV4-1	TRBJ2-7	CASSQEWLADYEQYF	TGCGCCAGCAGCCAAGAGTGGCTAGCGGACTACGAGCAGTACTTC
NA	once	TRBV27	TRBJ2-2	CASSPTGNTGELFF	TGTGCCAGCAGTCCGACAGGAAACACCGGGGAGCTGTTTTTT
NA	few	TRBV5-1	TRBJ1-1	CASSPIQTSHREAFF	TGCGCCAGCAGCCCAATCCAGACGAGCCATCGTGAAGCTTTCTTT
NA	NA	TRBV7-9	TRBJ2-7	CASSSSFGSKGLEQYF	TGTGCCAGCAGTTCCTCTTTTGGGAGTAAAGGCCTCGAGCAGTACTTC
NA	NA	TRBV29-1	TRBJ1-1	CSVPVGNTEAFF	TGCAGCGTTCCTGTGGGGAACACTGAAGCTTTCTTT
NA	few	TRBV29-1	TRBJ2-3	CSGAEGSTDTQYF	TGCAGCGGCGCCGAGGGGTCCACAGATACGCAGTATTTT
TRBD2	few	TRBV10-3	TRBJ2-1	CAISSGTSGYDATYNEQFF	TGTGCCATCAGCTCCGGGACTAGCGGGTACGACGCCACTTACAATGAGCAGTTCTTC
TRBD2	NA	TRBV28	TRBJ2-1	CASSLAGAYNEQFF	TGTGCCAGTTCCTTAGCGGGAGCCTACAATGAGCAGTTCTTC
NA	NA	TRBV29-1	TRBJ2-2	CSVEAGSDPGELFF	TGCAGCGTTGAAGCGGGGTCGGACCCCGGGGAGCTGTTTTTT
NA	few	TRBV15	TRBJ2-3	CATSGRTASTDTQYF	TGTGCCACCAGCGGACGGACGGCTAGCACAGATACGCAGTATTTT
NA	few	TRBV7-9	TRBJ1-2	CASSSAWPSNYGYTF	TGTGCCAGCAGCTCCGCATGGCCTTCTAACTATGGCTACACCTTC
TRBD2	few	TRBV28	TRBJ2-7	CASVGLAGTDGEQYF	TGTGCCAGCGTGGGACTAGCGGGAACCGATGGCGAGCAGTACTTC
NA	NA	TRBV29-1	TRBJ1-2	CSVDGGGYGYTF	TGCAGCGTTGACGGGGGCGGCTATGGCTACACCTTC
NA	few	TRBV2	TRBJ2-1	CASPGLPTDEQFF	TGTGCCAGCCCGGGACTTCCTACGGATGAGCAGTTCTTC
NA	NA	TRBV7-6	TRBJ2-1	CASSLAGQFNEQFF	TGTGCCAGCAGCTTAGCGGGTCAGTTCAATGAGCAGTTCTTC
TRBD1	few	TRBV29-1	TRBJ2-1	CSVSGTVIYNEQFF	TGCAGCGTCTCCGGGACAGTCATTTACAATGAGCAGTTCTTC
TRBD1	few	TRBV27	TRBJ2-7	CASSSGTGGFYEQYF	TGTGCCAGCAGCTCCGGGACAGGGGGCTTCTACGAGCAGTACTTC
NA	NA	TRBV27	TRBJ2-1	CASSFNYIIDEQFF	TGTGCCAGCAGTTTCAACTATATCATAGATGAGCAGTTCTTC
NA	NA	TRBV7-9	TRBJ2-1	CASSPIDEQFF	TGTGCCAGCAGTCCGATCGATGAGCAGTTCTTC
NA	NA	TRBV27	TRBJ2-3	CASSSLAAGPTDTQYF	TGTGCCAGCAGTTCCCTCGCCGCGGGACCCACAGATACGCAGTATTTT
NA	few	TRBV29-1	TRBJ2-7	CSVRETYEQYF	TGCAGCGTCAGGGAAACCTACGAGCAGTACTTC
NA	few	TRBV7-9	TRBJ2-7	CASSFQGSSYEQYF	TGTGCCAGCAGCTTCCAGGGGAGCTCCTACGAGCAGTACTTC
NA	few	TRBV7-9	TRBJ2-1	CASSFPMTDSYNEQFF	TGTGCCAGCAGCTTCCCAATGACGGACTCCTACAATGAGCAGTTCTTC
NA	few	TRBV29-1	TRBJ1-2	CSPGPGNYGYTF	TGCAGCCCGGGTCCAGGAAACTATGGCTACACCTTC
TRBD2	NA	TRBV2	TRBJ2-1	CASSVSGLAMNEQFF	TGTGCCAGCAGTGTATCGGGACTAGCGATGAATGAGCAGTTCTTC
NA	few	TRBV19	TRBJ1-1	CASSMQEGTEAFF	TGTGCCAGTAGTATGCAAGAGGGGACTGAAGCTTTCTTT
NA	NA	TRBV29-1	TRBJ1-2	CSVPGASNYGYTF	TGCAGCGTCCCGGGAGCCTCTAACTATGGCTACACCTTC
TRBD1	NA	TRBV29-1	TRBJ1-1	CSVTLNHRDRGPGTEAFF	TGCAGCGTCACCCTTAATCATCGGGACAGGGGGCCGGGGACTGAAGCTTTCTTT
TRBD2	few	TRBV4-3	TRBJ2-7	CASSQDNSGGADEQYF	TGCGCCAGCAGCCAAGATAACAGCGGGGGGGCCGACGAGCAGTACTTC
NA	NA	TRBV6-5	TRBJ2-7	CASSYSAESSYEQYF	TGTGCCAGCAGTTACTCGGCGGAGAGCTCCTACGAGCAGTACTTC
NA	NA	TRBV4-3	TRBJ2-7	CASSQVGHHEQYF	TGCGCCAGCAGCCAAGTTGGGCACCACGAGCAGTACTTC
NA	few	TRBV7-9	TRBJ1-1	CASSETTGIKAEAFF	TGTGCCAGCAGCGAAACAACGGGTATCAAGGCTGAAGCTTTCTTT
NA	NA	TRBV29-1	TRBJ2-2	CSVVFRNTGELFF	TGCAGCGTTGTGTTCAGGAACACCGGGGAGCTGTTTTTT
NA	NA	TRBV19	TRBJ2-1	CASSIGGRVSYNEQFF	TGTGCCAGTAGTATAGGCGGCCGCGTGTCCTACAATGAGCAGTTCTTC
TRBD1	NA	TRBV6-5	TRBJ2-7	CASSPNGQVNEQYF	TGTGCCAGCAGTCCCAACGGACAGGTTAACGAGCAGTACTTC
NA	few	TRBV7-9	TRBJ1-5	CASSPTANQPQHF	TGTGCCAGCAGCCCCACGGCGAATCAGCCCCAGCATTTT
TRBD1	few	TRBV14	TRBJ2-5	CASSSPQGQETQYF	TGTGCCAGCAGCTCTCCACAGGGGCAAGAGACCCAGTACTTC
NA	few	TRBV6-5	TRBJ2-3	CASSYSEQTDTQYF	TGTGCCAGCAGTTACTCGGAGCAGACAGATACGCAGTATTTT
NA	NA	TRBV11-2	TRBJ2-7	CASSLVLARREQYF	TGTGCCAGCAGCTTAGTTTTGGCCAGACGGGAGCAGTACTTC
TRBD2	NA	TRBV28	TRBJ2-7	CASSLAGGEQYF	TGTGCCAGCAGTTTAGCGGGAGGTGAGCAGTACTTC
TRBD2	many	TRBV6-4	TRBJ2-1	CASSDSAGSYNEQFF	TGTGCCAGCAGTGACTCAGCGGGGAGCTACAATGAGCAGTTCTTC
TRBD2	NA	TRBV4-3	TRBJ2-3	CASSQDVVAGLREDTQYF	TGCGCCAGCAGCCAAGATGTGGTAGCGGGCCTTAGGGAAGATACGCAGTATTTT
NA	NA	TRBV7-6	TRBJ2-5	CASSLRPPASQETQYF	TGTGCCAGCAGCTTAAGGCCCCCGGCGTCCCAAGAGACCCAGTACTTC
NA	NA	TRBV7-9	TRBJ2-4	CASSSGGPPPDGIQYF	TGTGCCAGCAGCTCAGGCGGTCCCCCCCCCGACGGCATTCAGTACTTC
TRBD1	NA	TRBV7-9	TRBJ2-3	CASSAGQGAEDTQYF	TGTGCCAGCAGCGCGGGACAGGGGGCGGAAGATACGCAGTATTTT
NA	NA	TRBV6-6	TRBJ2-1	CASSYRGDEQFF	TGTGCCAGCAGTTATCGTGGGGATGAGCAGTTCTTC
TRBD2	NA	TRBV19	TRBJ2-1	CASSATAGGRNEQFF	TGTGCCAGTAGTGCCACAGCGGGGGGGAGGAATGAGCAGTTCTTC
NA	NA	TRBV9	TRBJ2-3	CASSVDGTYTDTQYF	TGTGCCAGCAGCGTAGATGGGACCTACACAGATACGCAGTATTTT
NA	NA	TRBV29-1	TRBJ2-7	CSVRLGFSSYEQYF	TGCAGCGTCAGACTGGGGTTCAGCTCCTACGAGCAGTACTTC
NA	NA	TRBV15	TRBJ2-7	CATSRDGTDSYEQYF	TGTGCCACCAGCAGAGATGGGACGGATTCCTACGAGCAGTACTTC
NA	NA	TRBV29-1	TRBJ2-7	CSVEDQGTVHEQYF	TGCAGCGTTGAAGATCAGGGTACGGTCCACGAGCAGTACTTC